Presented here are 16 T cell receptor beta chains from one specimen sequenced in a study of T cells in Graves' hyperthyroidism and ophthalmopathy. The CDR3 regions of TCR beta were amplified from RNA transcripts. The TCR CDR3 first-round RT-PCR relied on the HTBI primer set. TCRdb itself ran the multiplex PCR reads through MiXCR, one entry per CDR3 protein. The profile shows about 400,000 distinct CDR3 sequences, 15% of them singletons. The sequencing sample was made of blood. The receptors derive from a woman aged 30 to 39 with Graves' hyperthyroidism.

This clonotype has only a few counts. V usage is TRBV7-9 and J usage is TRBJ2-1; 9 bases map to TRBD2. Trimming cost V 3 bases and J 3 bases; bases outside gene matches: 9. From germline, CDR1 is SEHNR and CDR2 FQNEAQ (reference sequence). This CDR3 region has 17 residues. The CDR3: CASSLRREGLSYNEQFF. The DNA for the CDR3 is TGTGCCAGCAGCTTGCGGCGGGAGGGCCTTAGCTACAATGAGCAGTTCTTC.

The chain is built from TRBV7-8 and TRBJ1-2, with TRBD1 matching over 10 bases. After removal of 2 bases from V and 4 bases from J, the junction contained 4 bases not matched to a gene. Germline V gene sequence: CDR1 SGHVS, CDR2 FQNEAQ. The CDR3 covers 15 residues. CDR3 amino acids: CASSLIRDRGYGYTF. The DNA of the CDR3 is TGTGCCAGCAGCTTAATACGGGACAGGGGCTATGGCTACACCTTC.

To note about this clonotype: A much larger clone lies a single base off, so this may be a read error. The CDR3 bases are TGTGCCAGCAGTCAGGGTTCTCAGAATTCACCCCTCCACTTT. As protein: CASSQGSQNSPLHF. The chain employs TRBV2 and TRBJ1-6; maybe TRBD1 (5 bases). Germline V gene sequence: CDR1 SNHLY, CDR2 FYNNEI. This CDR3 comprises 14 residues. Trimming removed 5 bases at V and 7 bases at J, with 12 bases between.

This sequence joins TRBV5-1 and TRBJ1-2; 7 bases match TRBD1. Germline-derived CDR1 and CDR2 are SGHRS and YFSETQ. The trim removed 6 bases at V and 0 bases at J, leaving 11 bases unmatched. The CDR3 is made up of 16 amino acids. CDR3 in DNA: TGCGCCAGCACCCCCGGGACAGATGTAGCTAACTATGGCTACACCTTC. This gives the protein CASTPGTDVANYGYTF.

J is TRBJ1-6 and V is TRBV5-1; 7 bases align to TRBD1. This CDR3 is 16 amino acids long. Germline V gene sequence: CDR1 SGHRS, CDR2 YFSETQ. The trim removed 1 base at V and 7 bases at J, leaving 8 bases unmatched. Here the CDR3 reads CASSLLGDSYNSPLHF. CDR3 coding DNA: TGCGCCAGCAGCTTGCTAGGGGACAGCTACAATTCACCCCTCCACTTT. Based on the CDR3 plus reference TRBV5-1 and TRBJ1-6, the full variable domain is KAGVTQTPRYLIKTRGQQVTLSCSPISGHRSVSWYQQTPGQGLQFLFEYFSETQRNKGNFPGRFSGRQFSNSRSEMNVSTLELGDSALYLCASSLLGDSYNSPLHFGNGTRLTVT.

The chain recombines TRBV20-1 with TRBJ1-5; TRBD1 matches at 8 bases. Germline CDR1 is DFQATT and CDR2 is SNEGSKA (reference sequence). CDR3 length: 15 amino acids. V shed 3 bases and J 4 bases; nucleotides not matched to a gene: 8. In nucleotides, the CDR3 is TGCAGTGCTAGTACGACAGGGGCGAGGAATCAGCCCCAGCATTTT. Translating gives CSASTTGARNQPQHF.

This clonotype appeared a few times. The CDR3 sequence is CASSSLREGYEQYF. In nucleotides, the CDR3 is TGTGCCAGCAGTTCTCTCCGGGAGGGCTACGAGCAGTACTTC. The rearrangement joins TRBV6-1 to TRBJ2-7; 8 nucleotides agree with TRBD2. With 5 bases clipped from V and 3 bases from J, the junction kept 6 bases outside the gene matches. The V gene's germline CDR1 is MNHNS and CDR2 SASEGT. The CDR3 extends over 14 amino acids.

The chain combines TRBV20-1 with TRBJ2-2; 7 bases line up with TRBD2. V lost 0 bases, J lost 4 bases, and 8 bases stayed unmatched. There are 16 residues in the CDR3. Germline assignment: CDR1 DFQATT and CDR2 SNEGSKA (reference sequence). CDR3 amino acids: CSARDYRRETTGELFF. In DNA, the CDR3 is TGCAGTGCTAGAGATTACCGGCGGGAGACCACCGGGGAGCTGTTTTTT.

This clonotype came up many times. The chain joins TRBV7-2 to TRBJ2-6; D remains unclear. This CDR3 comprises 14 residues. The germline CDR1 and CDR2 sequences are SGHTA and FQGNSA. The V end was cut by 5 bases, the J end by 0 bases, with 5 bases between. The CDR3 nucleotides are TGTGCCAGCAGCGCTTCCTCTGGGGCCAACGTCCTGACTTTC. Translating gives CASSASSGANVLTF.

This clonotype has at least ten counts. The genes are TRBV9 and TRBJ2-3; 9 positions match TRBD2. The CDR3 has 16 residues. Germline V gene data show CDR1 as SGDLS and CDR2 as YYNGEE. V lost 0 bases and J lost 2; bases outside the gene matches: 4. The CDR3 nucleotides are TGTGCCAGCAGCGTAGCGAGCGGGAGGATCACAGATACGCAGTATTTT. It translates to CASSVASGRITDTQYF.

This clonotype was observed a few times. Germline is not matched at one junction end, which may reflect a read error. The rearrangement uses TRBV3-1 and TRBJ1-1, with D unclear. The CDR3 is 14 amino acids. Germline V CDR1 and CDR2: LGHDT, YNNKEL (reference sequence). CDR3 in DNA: TGTGGCAGCAGCCAGCGTGACTGGAACACTGAAGCTTTCTTT. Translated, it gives CGSSQRDWNTEAFF.

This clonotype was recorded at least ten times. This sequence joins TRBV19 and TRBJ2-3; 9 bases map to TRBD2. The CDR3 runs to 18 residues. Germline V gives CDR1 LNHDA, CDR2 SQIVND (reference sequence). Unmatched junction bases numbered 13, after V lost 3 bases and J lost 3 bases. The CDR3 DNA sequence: TGTGCCAGTAGTATGAGTAGCGGGAGAGTTACAGAGACAGATACGCAGTATTTT. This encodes CASSMSSGRVTETDTQYF.

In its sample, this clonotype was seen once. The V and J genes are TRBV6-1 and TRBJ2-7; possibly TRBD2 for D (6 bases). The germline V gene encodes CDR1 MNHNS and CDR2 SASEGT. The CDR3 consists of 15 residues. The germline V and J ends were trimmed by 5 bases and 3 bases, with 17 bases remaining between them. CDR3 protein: CASSQQRWGVYEQYF. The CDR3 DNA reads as TGTGCCAGCAGTCAACAGCGTTGGGGGGTCTACGAGCAGTACTTC.

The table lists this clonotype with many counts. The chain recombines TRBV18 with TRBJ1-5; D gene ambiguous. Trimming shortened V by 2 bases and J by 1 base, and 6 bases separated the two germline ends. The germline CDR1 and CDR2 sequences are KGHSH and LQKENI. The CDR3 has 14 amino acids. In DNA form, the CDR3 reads TGTGCCAGCTCACCAGCGGGCAGCAATCAGCCCCAGCATTTT. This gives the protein CASSPAGSNQPQHF. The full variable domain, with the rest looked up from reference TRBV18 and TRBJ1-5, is NAGVMQNPRHLVRRRGQEARLRCSPMKGHSHVYWYRQLPEEGLKFMVYLQKENIIDESGMPKERFSAEFPKEGPSILRIQQVVRGDSAAYFCASSPAGSNQPQHFGDGTRLSIL.

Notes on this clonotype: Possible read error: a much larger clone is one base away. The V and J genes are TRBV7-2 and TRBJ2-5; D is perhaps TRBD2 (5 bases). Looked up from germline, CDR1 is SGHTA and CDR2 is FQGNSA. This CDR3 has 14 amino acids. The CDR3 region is CASSLSPSWEIQYF. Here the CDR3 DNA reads TGTGCCAGCAGCCTGTCCCCTAGCTGGGAGATCCAGTACTTC.

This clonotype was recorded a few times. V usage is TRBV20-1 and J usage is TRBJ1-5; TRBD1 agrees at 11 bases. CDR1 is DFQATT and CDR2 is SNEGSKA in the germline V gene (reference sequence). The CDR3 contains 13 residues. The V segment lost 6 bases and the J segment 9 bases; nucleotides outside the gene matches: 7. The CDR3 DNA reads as TGCAGTGCCCCCGGACAGGGGGCGCCGCCCCAGCATTTT. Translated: CSAPGQGAPPQHF.